Below are 21 T cell receptor beta chains sequenced from a single sample in a study of shared clonotypes between healthy human individuals. Naive CD8 isolation took CD45RO-negative cells positively selected for CCR7 and excluded terminally differentiated effector memory CD45RA+ cells. TCRdb's table, derived via immunoSEQ multiplex PCR, lists solely in-frame clones and lacks some. Of some 2,100,000 clones in the sample, about 93% were seen once. Sequenced input: naive CD8+ T cells from PBMCs. Receptor source: a man between 18 and 35 years old in good health. Some clones in this sample may be carry-over from other donors' samples.

V gene TRBV7-9 combines with J gene TRBJ2-5; D remains ambiguous. This CDR3 is 14 amino acids long. Germline V gene sequence: CDR1 SEHNR, CDR2 FQNEAQ (reference sequence). V gave up 5 bases and J gave up 5 bases, with 15 bases separating them. This chain's CDR3 is CASSPTRAGETQYF. DNA for the CDR3: TGTGCCAGCAGCCCCACTCGGGCCGGGGAGACCCAGTACTTC.

V gene TRBV23-1 combines with J gene TRBJ2-5; D is ambiguous. TRBV23-1 is placed among ORFs of uncertain function. Trimming took 5 bases from V and 6 from J, leaving 1 base between them. CDR3 length equals 9 residues. In DNA form, the CDR3 reads TGCGCCAGCAGTAAGACCCAGTACTTC. Translating gives CASSKTQYF.

This clone has only a few counts. The gene calls are TRBV27 and TRBJ1-1; no reliable D call. CDR3 size: 13 residues. Between the trimmed V and J ends, which lost 5 bases and 6 bases, there was a span of 13 bases. CDR1 MNHEY and CDR2 SMNVEV come from the germline V gene (reference sequence). The CDR3 DNA follows: TGTGCCAGCAGTCTCCGCCTAGAGTCTGAAGCTTTCTTT. Protein sequence: CASSLRLESEAFF.

The V gene is TRBV4-1, the J gene TRBJ2-2; no clear D. The CDR3 runs 16 residues. Germline assignment: CDR1 MGHRA and CDR2 YSYEKL. V lost 1 base to trimming and J lost 4 bases, with 13 bases between them. Written as DNA, the CDR3 is TGCGCCAGCAGCCAAGCGTCCAGGACCCTCACCGGGGAGCTGTTTTTT. This translates into CASSQASRTLTGELFF.

The chain couples TRBV11-2 to TRBJ1-1; D may be TRBD1 (6 bases). This CDR3 region has 16 residues. V gave up 4 bases and J gave up 5 bases, with 20 bases separating them. The germline V gene encodes CDR1 SGHAT and CDR2 FQNNGV. The CDR3 DNA follows: TGTGCCAGCAGCTCCCTTTTTGTAGGGGGAGGGACTGAAGCTTTCTTT. Amino acids: CASSSLFVGGGTEAFF.

The chain is built from TRBV5-6 and TRBJ2-7; D uncertain. The length of the CDR3 is 12 residues. Trimming pared 1 base from V and 3 bases from J, leaving 5 bases between. CDR1 is SGHDT and CDR2 is YYEEEE in the germline V gene. The CDR3 coding sequence is TGTGCCAGCAGCTTGCTGGTCTACGAGCAGTACTTC. It yields the protein CASSLLVYEQYF.

This chain joins TRBV7-2 and TRBJ2-6, with TRBD1 matching over 7 bases. Germline V gene sequence: CDR1 SGHTA, CDR2 FQGNSA. V trimming: 3 bases; J trimming: 2 bases; junction bases outside the gene matches: 7. CDR3 length: 17 amino acids. CDR3 DNA sequence: TGTGCCAGCAGCTTCCGAAACAGGGGTCCTGGGGCCAACGTCCTGACTTTC. Amino acids: CASSFRNRGPGANVLTF.

The CDR3 sequence is CASSQYREGKLFF. The CDR3 region has the DNA TGCGCCAGCAGTCAATATAGGGAGGGAAAACTGTTTTTT. This sequence joins TRBV23-1 and TRBJ1-4, with unresolved D. TRBV23-1 is an ORF, and what it does is uncertain. V gave up 1 base and J gave up 10 bases, with 10 bases separating them. This CDR3 region has 13 residues.

This sequence joins TRBV5-1 and TRBJ2-5; 12 bases fit TRBD2. The germline V gene encodes CDR1 SGHRS and CDR2 YFSETQ. J lost 5 bases, V lost 0 bases, and 8 bases had no gene match. The CDR3 is made up of 17 amino acids. This CDR3 reads CASSLDSSGRARETQYF. Here the CDR3 DNA reads TGCGCCAGCAGCTTGGATTCTAGCGGGAGGGCCCGTGAGACCCAGTACTTC.

The V call is TRBV6-5, the J call TRBJ2-3; maybe TRBD2 (5 bases). The V end was cut by 2 bases, the J end by 2 bases, with 14 bases between. Germline loops: CDR1 MNHEY, CDR2 SVGAGI. The length of the CDR3 is 16 residues. The CDR3: CASSYGQTINTDTQYF. The CDR3, as DNA: TGTGCCAGCAGTTACGGGCAGACTATAAACACAGATACGCAGTATTTT.

This clone showed up just a few times. Other DNA sequences of this sample code for an identical CDR3. The rearrangement links TRBV7-9 to TRBJ2-7; D unclear. This CDR3 is built from 13 residues. The V end was cut by 3 bases, the J end by 0 bases, with 6 bases between. CDR1 and CDR2 (germline): SEHNR, FQNEAQ (reference sequence). CDR3 sequence reads: CASSFPSSYEQYF. CDR3 DNA sequence: TGTGCCAGCAGCTTTCCAAGCTCCTACGAGCAGTACTTC.

The chain carries TRBV27 and TRBJ2-7, with 11 nucleotides matching TRBD1. The germline V gene has CDR1 MNHEY and CDR2 SMNVEV (reference sequence). The CDR3 spans 16 residues. After removal of 3 bases from V and 3 bases from J, the junction contained 7 bases not matched to a gene. The DNA for the CDR3 is TGTGCCAGCAGTTTCGGACAGGGGGCGGACGGCTACGAGCAGTACTTC. Encoded protein: CASSFGQGADGYEQYF.

Comments on this clone: The sample holds other DNA sequences that translate to the same CDR3. The chain uses TRBV4-1 and TRBJ1-2; D is ambiguous. Trimming stripped 1 base from V and 2 bases from J, with 11 bases between. The CDR3 consists of 15 residues. CDR1 and CDR2 (germline): MGHRA, YSYEKL. CDR3: CASSQVLGGNYGYTF. Here the CDR3 DNA reads TGCGCCAGCAGCCAAGTACTAGGAGGGAACTATGGCTACACCTTC.

The chain combines TRBV28 with TRBJ2-3; D is undetermined. CDR1 is MDHEN, CDR2 SYDVKM, per germline. The length of the CDR3 is 15 residues. V was cut by 4 bases and J by 0 bases, with 11 bases left in between. The CDR3: CASSYSSLSTDTQYF. The DNA for the CDR3 is TGTGCCAGCAGTTACTCGTCGTTGAGCACAGATACGCAGTATTTT.

This chain links TRBV6-1 with TRBJ2-7, with D tentatively TRBD2 (5 bases). The CDR3 contains 13 residues. Between the trimmed V and J ends, which lost 6 bases and 4 bases, there was a span of 13 bases. CDR1 and CDR2 (germline): MNHNS, SASEGT. This CDR3 reads CASSPRATYEQYF. Written as DNA, the CDR3 is TGTGCCAGCAGCCCGAGGGCGACGTACGAGCAGTACTTC.

The rearrangement joins TRBV7-3 to TRBJ2-7; D is unclear. The germline V gene has CDR1 SGHTA and CDR2 FQGTGA. The CDR3 is 15 amino acids. V lost 2 bases, J lost 2 bases, and 13 bases lay in between. CDR3 region: CASSLGPRSTYEQYF. CDR3 coding DNA: TGTGCCAGCAGCTTAGGGCCGAGAAGCACCTACGAGCAGTACTTC.

The chain recombines TRBV4-1 with TRBJ1-1; D ambiguous. Germline CDR1 and CDR2: MGHRA and YSYEKL. Trimming left V 2 bases short and J 1 base short, with 14 bases between. This CDR3 comprises 16 residues. CDR3 loop: CASSQLPGRKNTEAFF. In nucleotides, the CDR3 is TGCGCCAGCAGCCAACTCCCCGGACGGAAGAACACTGAAGCTTTCTTT.

This chain links TRBV27 with TRBJ1-5, with 7 bases that match TRBD1. Germline CDR1 MNHEY, CDR2 SMNVEV (reference sequence). V shed 10 bases and J 5 bases; nucleotides not matched to a gene: 14. The CDR3 has 15 amino acids. The CDR3 reads CANPRGKSGYQPQHF. The CDR3 DNA reads TGTGCCAACCCCAGGGGGAAGTCGGGGTATCAGCCCCAGCATTTT.

J is TRBJ2-1 and V is TRBV9, with TRBD2 matching over 11 bases. Trimming cost V 0 bases and J 4 bases; bases outside gene matches: 3. The germline V gene has CDR1 SGDLS and CDR2 YYNGEE. The CDR3 has 16 amino acids. The CDR3 loop reads CASSVVGTSGYNEQFF. The CDR3, as DNA: TGTGCCAGCAGCGTAGTGGGGACTAGCGGTTACAATGAGCAGTTCTTC. Drawing the rest from reference TRBV9 and TRBJ2-1, the complete variable domain is DSGVTQTPKHLITATGQRVTLRCSPRSGDLSVYWYQQSLDQGLQFLIQYYNGEERAKGNILERFSAQQFPDLHSELNLSSLELGDSALYFCASSVVGTSGYNEQFFGPGTRLTVL.

This clone was counted between two and nine times. The chain combines TRBV4-1 with TRBJ2-7; weak D call: TRBD1 (5 bases). Germline V gene data show CDR1 as MGHRA and CDR2 as YSYEKL. This CDR3 has 15 residues. V was shortened by 0 bases and J by 3 bases, with 12 bases between the two germline ends. CDR3 amino acids: CASSQDRSGNYEQYF. The CDR3 DNA is TGCGCCAGCAGCCAAGATCGGTCAGGGAACTACGAGCAGTACTTC.

This chain uses TRBV6-5 with TRBJ1-1; D might be TRBD1 (6 bases). The V end lost 3 bases, the J end lost 10 bases, and 18 bases lay between the germline ends. The germline V gene has CDR1 MNHEY and CDR2 SVGAGI. The CDR3 contains 14 residues. The DNA of the CDR3 is TGTGCCAGCAGTTATTTGCGGGGCACCAGGGGAGCTTTCTTT. This codes for CASSYLRGTRGAFF.